This T cell receptor beta chain came from a study of T and B cells in COVID-19 patients. The wider study: Recovered patients mostly had mild to moderate COVID-19 managed as outpatients. Broader study findings: In COVID-19 patients, T cell receptor beta variable and joining gene use was reportedly strongly skewed. No sequencing was yet done of CD4+, regulatory or CD8+ subsets, or of SARS-CoV-2-responsive or tetramer+ sorted cells. At recovery TRB diversity and richness exceeded healthy donors, after highly clonal active COVID-19 repertoires.

TRB rearrangements were amplified by multiplex PCR with BIOMED2 TRB-A/B primers. Via MiXCR, TCRdb re-called the multiplex PCR reads, giving one row per CDR3 protein. The profile shows fewer than 5,500 distinct CDR3 sequences, roughly 28% of them singletons. From blood, roughly 220-550 ng of genomic DNA served as TRB template. This clonotype is labeled medium-sized (0.01 to 0.1%). The antigen is not known. This CDR3 spans 16 amino acids. Germline CDR1 SGHVS, CDR2 FNYEAQ. Trimming removed 5 bases from V and 0 bases from J, with 16 bases in between. Sequencing was performed on blood. The chain employs TRBV7-6 and TRBJ2-5, with D perhaps TRBD1 (6 bases). This TCR was sampled from a human donor with active COVID-19. The CDR3 region is CASSRDRDTYQETQYF. CDR3 coding DNA: TGTGCCAGCAGCCGGGACCGGGACACGTACCAAGAGACCCAGTACTTC.